This T cell receptor beta chain stems from a study of T cells in Graves' hyperthyroidism and ophthalmopathy. The CDR3 contains 17 residues. Trimming took off 1 base at V and 0 bases at J, with 16 bases between the two ends. RNA transcripts served as the template for amplifying TCR beta CDR3 regions. Researchers ran a first-round RT-PCR on the TCR CDR3 using the HTBI primer set. MiXCR, applied by TCRdb to the multiplex PCR reads, yields one record per CDR3 protein. Found here are 500,000 or so distinct CDR3 sequences, 15% to 20% of them singletons; the top ten hold 15% to 20%. The rearrangement links TRBV12-3 or TRBV12-4 to TRBJ2-7; D is uncertain. Sequencing used blood. This sequence was found in a young woman with Graves' ophthalmopathy. DNA of the CDR3: TGTGCCAGCAGTTTAGATCTTTTGTGGTCGAGCTCCTACGAGCAGTACTTC. This codes for CASSLDLLWSSSYEQYF.